Described below is a single TCR beta chain sequence and its context. The record originates from a study of blood T cell repertoires in COVID-19. This CDR3 region has 15 residues. V was clipped by 6 bases and J by 4 bases; unmatched bases: 7. Germline V CDR1 and CDR2: MDHEN, SYDVKM. Some clones are missing from TCRdb's copy, which holds only in-frame ones; the method was immunoSEQ multiplex PCR. Of fewer than 350,000 clones in the sample, approximately 85% were seen once. The chain is built from TRBV28 and TRBJ2-1, with TRBD1 identical over 9 bases. Sample: PBMCs or T cells enriched from blood (not recorded which). The receptor was isolated from a woman aged 30 to 39 who had recovered from COVID-19. Written as DNA, the CDR3 is TGTGCCAGCAGCCATGACAGGGGGGGGTACAATGAGCAGTTCTTC. Its protein product is CASSHDRGGYNEQFF.